Following are 10 T cell receptor beta chains from one sample sequenced in a study of shared clonotypes between healthy human individuals. Clones were sequenced by immunoSEQ multiplex PCR, and TCRdb holds only the in-frame ones, with some missing. Among some 740,000 clones listed, roughly 92% were seen once. Positively selected for CCR7, the CD45RO-negative cells used as naive CD8 cells excluded terminally differentiated effector memory CD45RA+ cells. Sequenced: naive CD8+ T cells sorted from blood. The receptor set was obtained from a man younger than 45 in good health.

The chain joins TRBV4-3 to TRBJ2-1; D is unclear. V was cut by 2 bases and J by 6 bases, with 8 bases left in between. The CDR3 has 13 amino acids. In germline, CDR1 is LGHNA, CDR2 YSLEER. For the CDR3, the DNA is TGCGCCAGCAGCCAATACCTAGGCAATGAGCAGTTCTTC. The encoded protein is CASSQYLGNEQFF.

The chain uses TRBV13 and TRBJ2-7; TRBD2 matches 12 bases. The CDR3 runs 17 residues. Trimming removed 2 bases from V and 0 bases from J; junction bases left unmatched: 5. Germline values: CDR1 PRHDT, CDR2 FYEKMQ (reference sequence). The CDR3 here is CASSLRLAGESSYEQYF. Here the CDR3 DNA reads TGTGCCAGCAGCTTAAGACTAGCGGGGGAAAGCTCCTACGAGCAGTACTTC.

The rearrangement links TRBV6-5 to TRBJ2-3; the match to TRBD2 covers 9 bases. The CDR3 is made up of 15 amino acids. The germline V gene has CDR1 MNHEY and CDR2 SVGAGI. Unmatched junction bases numbered 6, after V lost 8 bases and J lost 0 bases. CDR3 sequence: CASLILAGSTDTQYF. The DNA for the CDR3 is TGTGCCAGCCTTATTCTAGCGGGGAGCACAGATACGCAGTATTTT.

This chain links TRBV5-1 with TRBJ2-7; 9 nucleotides match TRBD1. The CDR3 length is 16 residues. The J segment lost 3 bases and the V segment lost 0 bases, leaving 7 bases of the junction unmatched. Germline CDR1 is SGHRS and CDR2 is YFSETQ. CDR3 coding DNA: TGCGCCAGCAGCTTGGCCGGGGGACAGGGAGACTACGAGCAGTACTTC. It is translated as CASSLAGGQGDYEQYF.

This rearrangement joins TRBV9 to TRBJ2-3; D may be TRBD1 (6 bases). The germline V gene has CDR1 SGDLS and CDR2 YYNGEE. The CDR3 consists of 16 residues. Deletions cut 5 bases from V and 2 bases from J, with 18 bases between. CDR3 nucleotides: TGTGCCAGCAGTAGCATATTGGACAGAACCACAGATACGCAGTATTTT. Its translation: CASSSILDRTTDTQYF. Filled out from reference TRBV9 and TRBJ2-3, the complete variable domain reads DSGVTQTPKHLITATGQRVTLRCSPRSGDLSVYWYQQSLDQGLQFLIQYYNGEERAKGNILERFSAQQFPDLHSELNLSSLELGDSALYFCASSSILDRTTDTQYFGPGTRLTVL.

This rearrangement joins TRBV28 to TRBJ1-3; 7 bases are shared with TRBD1. In germline, CDR1 is MDHEN, CDR2 SYDVKM. Trimming took 3 bases from V and 4 from J; bases not matched to a gene: 3. The CDR3 length is 14 residues. The CDR3 bases are TGTGCCAGCAGTTTCGGGACAGCCGGAAACACCATATATTTT. Encoded protein: CASSFGTAGNTIYF.

V and J are TRBV25-1 and TRBJ2-3; D tentatively reads TRBD1 or TRBD2 (6 bases each). V was clipped by 3 bases and J by 8 bases, with 18 bases between them. CDR1 is MGHDK and CDR2 is SYGVNS in the germline V gene. The CDR3 runs 15 residues. The CDR3 reads CASSDRGRLFGTQYF. CDR3 DNA: TGTGCCAGCAGTGACCGGGGGCGATTATTCGGTACGCAGTATTTT.

This chain uses TRBV28 with TRBJ2-5; no clear D gene. The length of the CDR3 is 13 residues. Germline V gene sequence: CDR1 MDHEN, CDR2 SYDVKM. V lost 7 bases and J lost 5, with 14 bases in between. CDR3: CASTPPGWETQYF. Written as DNA, the CDR3 is TGTGCCAGCACCCCGCCGGGTTGGGAGACCCAGTACTTC.

V and J are TRBV5-1 and TRBJ2-1; the D gene is possibly TRBD2 (5 bases). Trimming left V 7 bases short and J 6 bases short, with 8 bases between. This CDR3 contains 11 residues. Germline CDR1 is SGHRS and CDR2 is YFSETQ. CDR3 nucleotides: TGCGCCAGCGCCGAGGGCAATGAGCAGTTCTTC. It yields the protein CASAEGNEQFF.

The genes are TRBV11-2 and TRBJ2-5; a weak D match, TRBD2 (6 bases). Germline V gives CDR1 SGHAT, CDR2 FQNNGV. V lost 1 base and J 4 bases, leaving 10 bases between the germline ends. The length of the CDR3 is 14 residues. The CDR3 DNA follows: TGTGCCAGCAGCTTAGCGGGAGAGGGAGAGACCCAGTACTTC. Residues: CASSLAGEGETQYF.